The 22 T cell receptor beta chains listed next were all sequenced from one sample in a study of shared clonotypes between healthy human individuals. CD8 cells regarded as naive lacked CD45RO, were positively chosen for CCR7, and omitted terminally differentiated effector memory CD45RA+ cells. Measured with immunoSEQ multiplex PCR; TCRdb has only the in-frame clones, and not every one. The repertoire consists of approximately 810,000 clones, with nearly 95% occurring once and the leading ten covering about 25%. Material: naive CD8+ T cells sorted from blood. The source is a man aged 25-45 years in good health.

This clone is medium-sized. This sequence joins TRBV5-1 and TRBJ2-1, with 7 bases fitting TRBD2. This CDR3 is 16 amino acids long. Trimming removed 5 bases from V and 4 bases from J; junction bases left unmatched: 12. Germline CDR1 SGHRS, CDR2 YFSETQ. CDR3 DNA: TGCGCCAGCAGAGGACTCCGGGACTACCTATACAATGAGCAGTTCTTC. Residues: CASRGLRDYLYNEQFF.

The chain links TRBV27 to TRBJ2-3; 8 bases align to TRBD2. Germline V gene lookup returns CDR1 MNHEY and CDR2 SMNVEV (reference sequence). V trimming: 5 bases; J trimming: 0 bases; junction bases outside the gene matches: 10. CDR3 length equals 17 residues. CDR3 protein: CASSLHVRLASTDTQYF. In DNA, the CDR3 is TGTGCCAGCAGTCTCCACGTTAGACTAGCGAGCACAGATACGCAGTATTTT.

The V and J genes are TRBV11-2 and TRBJ2-7, with unresolved D. V shed 5 bases and J shed 7 bases, with 27 bases lying between them. The germline gives CDR1 SGHAT, CDR2 FQNNGV. The CDR3 has 17 amino acids. CDR3 sequence: CASSGNLYRHPGGEQYF. CDR3 nucleotide sequence: TGTGCCAGCAGCGGCAATCTTTACAGACACCCCGGTGGGGAGCAGTACTTC.

A remark on this clone: This sample also contains other DNA sequences that code for the same CDR3. V gene TRBV2 combines with J gene TRBJ2-7; 7 nucleotides line up with TRBD2. This CDR3 contains 14 residues. Trimming at V came to 3 bases and at J to 1 base, leaving 3 bases not matched to a gene. Looked up from germline, CDR1 is SNHLY and CDR2 is FYNNEI. As DNA, the CDR3 is TGTGCCAGCAGTGAGGGCGGGAGATCCTACGAGCAGTACTTC. Its translation is CASSEGGRSYEQYF.

The chain couples TRBV6-1 to TRBJ2-5; possibly TRBD2 for D (6 bases). Germline V lookup: CDR1 MNHNS, CDR2 SASEGT. Trimming left V 2 bases short and J 7 bases short, with 17 bases between. CDR3 length equals 15 residues. CDR3 nucleotide sequence: TGTGCCAGCAGTGAAAGGTCGGGGGTCTGGGGGACCCAGTACTTC. It encodes CASSERSGVWGTQYF.

Points on this clone: Other nucleotide sequences from this sample produce the same CDR3. This chain links TRBV5-1 with TRBJ2-1; TRBD2 matches 14 bases. After removal of 0 bases from V and 9 bases from J, the junction contained 5 bases not matched to a gene. Germline V gives CDR1 SGHRS, CDR2 YFSETQ. This CDR3 spans 16 amino acids. DNA of the CDR3: TGCGCCAGCAGCTTGGAAGGACTAGCGGGAGGTATTGAGCAGTTCTTC. It translates to CASSLEGLAGGIEQFF.

The V call is TRBV7-8, the J call TRBJ2-7; 7 bases align to TRBD1. Unmatched junction bases numbered 13, after V lost 4 bases and J lost 4 bases. Germline lookup yields CDR1 SGHVS and CDR2 FQNEAQ. The length of the CDR3 is 16 residues. The chain's CDR3 is CASSSSRLDREYEQYF. As DNA, the CDR3 is TGTGCCAGCAGCTCAAGCAGGCTAGACAGGGAATACGAGCAGTACTTC.

The rearrangement links TRBV28 to TRBJ2-7; D unclear. From germline, CDR1 is MDHEN and CDR2 SYDVKM. V was clipped by 4 bases and J by 3 bases, with 25 bases between them. The CDR3 runs to 18 residues. CDR3 DNA sequence: TGTGCCAGCAGTTCCCCCCCAAGGAGTGGCTACCCCCTCTACGAGCAGTACTTC. Amino acid sequence: CASSSPPRSGYPLYEQYF. Supplemented by reference TRBV28 and TRBJ2-7, the full variable domain reads DVKVTQSSRYLVKRTGEKVFLECVQDMDHENMFWYRQDPGLGLRLIYFSYDVKMKEKGDIPEGYSVSREKKERFSLILESASTNQTSMYLCASSSPPRSGYPLYEQYFGPGTRLTVT.

The table lists this clone with a count of one. The chain combines TRBV19 with TRBJ2-5; D is undetermined. Germline loops: CDR1 LNHDA, CDR2 SQIVND (reference sequence). Trimming cost V 7 bases and J 1 base, with 19 bases left between them. The CDR3 is made up of 16 amino acids. In nucleotides, the CDR3 is TGTGCCAGTACCCCGACGGCCTGGGCAATCCAAGAGACCCAGTACTTC. Its protein product is CASTPTAWAIQETQYF.

The chain has TRBV27 and TRBJ2-1; weak D call: TRBD2 (6 bases). V gave up 3 bases and J gave up 10 bases, with 19 bases separating them. There are 15 residues in the CDR3. Germline assignment: CDR1 MNHEY and CDR2 SMNVEV (reference sequence). CDR3 in amino acids: CASSFRRESHGEQFF. The CDR3 DNA sequence: TGTGCCAGCAGTTTCCGTCGGGAGTCTCATGGGGAGCAGTTCTTC.

The chain has TRBV5-5 and TRBJ2-5; the D gene is possibly TRBD1 (5 bases). The germline V and J ends were trimmed by 4 bases and 2 bases, with 15 bases remaining between them. The CDR3 is 15 residues long. Looked up from germline, CDR1 is SGHKS and CDR2 is YYEKEE (reference sequence). CDR3 nucleotide sequence: TGTGCCAGCAGCCCCGACCCGACAGATCAAGAGACCCAGTACTTC. This encodes CASSPDPTDQETQYF. The complete variable domain, with remaining parts taken from reference TRBV5-5 and TRBJ2-5, reads DAGVTQSPTHLIKTRGQQVTLRCSPISGHKSVSWYQQVLGQGPQFIFQYYEKEERGRGNFPDRFSARQFPNYSSELNVNALLLGDSALYLCASSPDPTDQETQYFGPGTRLLVL.

This sequence joins TRBV4-3 and TRBJ2-3, with 12 bases that match TRBD2. The germline CDR1 and CDR2 sequences are LGHNA and YSLEER. The trim removed 0 bases at V and 5 bases at J, leaving 12 bases unmatched. This CDR3 contains 19 residues. The chain's CDR3 is CASSQDEALAGGGEDTQYF. CDR3 nucleotide sequence: TGCGCCAGCAGCCAAGATGAGGCACTAGCGGGAGGAGGGGAAGATACGCAGTATTTT.

V and J are TRBV6-6 and TRBJ1-4, with TRBD1 as a possible D gene (5 bases). The CDR3 is 14 amino acids. The V end was cut by 6 bases, the J end by 6 bases, with 14 bases between. The germline gives CDR1 MNHNY, CDR2 SVGAGI (reference sequence). The CDR3 nucleotides read TGTGCCAGCAGCCGCAGGGATTTGGATGAAAAACTGTTTTTT. Translation: CASSRRDLDEKLFF.

The chain uses TRBV7-2 and TRBJ2-1, with 8 bases lining up with TRBD1. CDR1 is SGHTA and CDR2 is FQGNSA in the germline V gene. The CDR3 length is 15 residues. The ends lost 5 bases at V and 8 bases at J; junction bases unmatched: 11. The CDR3 is CASSPPGGQGYEQFF. CDR3 nucleotides: TGTGCCAGCAGCCCCCCAGGAGGACAGGGCTATGAGCAGTTCTTC.

The J gene is TRBJ2-7, the V gene TRBV28, with TRBD2 matching over 7 bases. J gave up 0 bases and V 6 bases, and 11 bases lay outside the gene matches. Germline CDR1 and CDR2: MDHEN and SYDVKM. The CDR3 covers 16 residues. DNA for the CDR3: TGTGCCAGCAGACCTCCTTCTAGCGGAAACTCCTACGAGCAGTACTTC. Amino acids: CASRPPSSGNSYEQYF.

This sequence joins TRBV6-5 and TRBJ2-7, with 12 bases lining up with TRBD2. The germline V gene encodes CDR1 MNHEY and CDR2 SVGAGI. The trim removed 4 bases at V and 0 bases at J, leaving 4 bases unmatched. This CDR3 is 16 amino acids long. The CDR3 nucleotides are TGTGCCAGCAGTTCTACTAGCGGGGGGAGCTCCTACGAGCAGTACTTC. It specifies CASSSTSGGSSYEQYF.

V and J are TRBV7-9 and TRBJ2-7, with 7 nucleotides matching TRBD1. This CDR3 has 13 amino acids. Germline V gives CDR1 SEHNR, CDR2 FQNEAQ (reference sequence). V gave up 4 bases and J gave up 4 bases; unmatched junction bases: 4. This CDR3 reads CASSSQQGYEQYF. DNA for the CDR3: TGTGCCAGCAGCTCACAACAGGGGTACGAGCAGTACTTC.

In DNA, the CDR3 is TGTGCCAGTAGTACTGACCACGGGACAGTAAGAGCTTTCTTT. Translating gives CASSTDHGTVRAFF. The chain is built from TRBV19 and TRBJ1-1, with 7 bases that match TRBD1. Germline CDR1 LNHDA, CDR2 SQIVND (reference sequence). The CDR3 sequence is 14 residues long. V gave up 4 bases and J gave up 10 bases; unmatched junction bases: 12.

The gene calls are TRBV7-3 and TRBJ2-7, with 10 bases matching TRBD2. V dropped 5 bases and J dropped 4; count of bases not matched to a gene: 5. Germline V lookup: CDR1 SGHTA, CDR2 FQGTGA. This CDR3 is 14 amino acids long. CDR3 nucleotides: TGTGCCAGCAGCCCTAGCGGGAGCTGGTACGAGCAGTACTTC. As protein: CASSPSGSWYEQYF.

V and J are TRBV2 and TRBJ1-2; TRBD1 might be the D (5 bases). Germline-derived CDR1 and CDR2 are SNHLY and FYNNEI. This CDR3 region has 13 residues. Trimming removed 9 bases at V and 4 bases at J, with 15 bases between. CDR3 protein: CARGGQGTYGYTF. CDR3 DNA sequence: TGTGCCAGGGGTGGGCAGGGAACCTATGGCTACACCTTC.

This rearrangement joins TRBV7-9 to TRBJ1-3; possibly TRBD1 for D (6 bases). Germline V CDR1 and CDR2: SEHNR, FQNEAQ (reference sequence). V was trimmed by 1 base and J by 2 bases, leaving 15 bases between them. This CDR3 spans 17 amino acids. CDR3 in DNA: TGTGCCAGCAGCTTAGGCGGACAGTTCGGAGCTGGAAACACCATATATTTT. It yields the protein CASSLGGQFGAGNTIYF.

This chain joins TRBV7-9 and TRBJ2-2; TRBD2 might be the D (6 bases). The CDR3 is made up of 16 amino acids. Between the trimmed V and J ends, which lost 5 bases and 0 bases, there was a span of 13 bases. Looked up from germline, CDR1 is SEHNR and CDR2 is FQNEAQ (reference sequence). In nucleotides, the CDR3 is TGTGCCAGCAGCCCACCAGGGACTTCGAACACCGGGGAGCTGTTTTTT. Translating gives CASSPPGTSNTGELFF.